This TCR beta chain was sequenced for a study of T cells in Graves' hyperthyroidism and ophthalmopathy. TCR beta CDR3 regions were amplified from RNA. The study used the HTBI primer set for a first-round RT-PCR of the TCR CDR3. TCRdb analysed the multiplex PCR reads with MiXCR anew, one entry per CDR3 protein. In the table there are hundreds of thousands of distinct CDR3 sequences, about 24% of which are singletons. CDR3 length equals 12 residues. Germline CDR1 and CDR2: SGHTA and FQGNSA. V dropped 2 bases and J dropped 4 bases, with 5 bases sitting between them. The study left out patients who had uncontrolled infection, other autoimmune disease, pregnancy or lactation.

The sample consisted of blood. The clonotype originates from a woman aged 25 to 39 with Graves' ophthalmopathy. This sequence joins TRBV7-2 and TRBJ1-2, with D unresolved. The CDR3, as DNA: TGTGCCAGCAGCTTAAGGTTCTATGGCTACACCTTC. It yields the protein CASSLRFYGYTF.